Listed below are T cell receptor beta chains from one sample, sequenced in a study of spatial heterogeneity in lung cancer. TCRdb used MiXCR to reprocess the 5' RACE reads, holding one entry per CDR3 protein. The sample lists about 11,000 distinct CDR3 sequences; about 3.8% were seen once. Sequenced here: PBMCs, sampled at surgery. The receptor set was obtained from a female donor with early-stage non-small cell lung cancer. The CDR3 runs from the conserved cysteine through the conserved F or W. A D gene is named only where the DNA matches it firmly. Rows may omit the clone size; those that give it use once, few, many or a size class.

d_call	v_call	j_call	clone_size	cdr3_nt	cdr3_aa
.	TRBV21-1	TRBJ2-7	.	TGTGCCAGCAGCAAATTACACAGTCCCGGGACTAGCGGGGGGGACTACTACGAGCAGTACTTC	CASSKLHSPGTSGGDYYEQYF
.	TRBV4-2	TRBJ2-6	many	TGTGCCAGCAGCCAAGATTGGAGGGTTGGGGCCAACGTCCTGACTTTC	CASSQDWRVGANVLTF
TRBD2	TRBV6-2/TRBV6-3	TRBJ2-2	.	TGTGCCAGTACCCGAGGAGCGGGAACCGGGGAGCTGTTTTTT	CASTRGAGTGELFF
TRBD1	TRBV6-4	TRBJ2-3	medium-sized	TGTGCCAGCAGTGAACAGGGGGCAGATACGCAGTATTTT	CASSEQGADTQYF
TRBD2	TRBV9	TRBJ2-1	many	TGTGCCAGCAGCGTAGATACTAGCGGGAGTACTGCGGGGAATGAGCAGTTCTTC	CASSVDTSGSTAGNEQFF
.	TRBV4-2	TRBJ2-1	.	TGTGCCAGCAGCCAGCCCCCGTCGAGTAGGAACAATGAGCAGTTCTTC	CASSQPPSSRNNEQFF
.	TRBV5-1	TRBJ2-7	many	TGCGCCAGCAGCAAGCAGGACGGCGCCTACGAGCAGTACTTC	CASSKQDGAYEQYF
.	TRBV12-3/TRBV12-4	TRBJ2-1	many	TGTGCCAGCAGCACTGCAGGGTCTAATGAGCAGTTCTTC	CASSTAGSNEQFF
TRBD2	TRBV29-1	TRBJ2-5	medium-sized	TGCAGCGTTGTTGCGGGAGTTTCCGAGACCCAGTACTTC	CSVVAGVSETQYF
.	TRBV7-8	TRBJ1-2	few	TGTGCCAGCTACAGCGGCTATGGCTACACCTTC	CASYSGYGYTF
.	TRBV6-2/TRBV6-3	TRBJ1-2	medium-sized	TGTGCCAGCAGTTACGAGAGGGACAACTATGGCTACACCTTC	CASSYERDNYGYTF
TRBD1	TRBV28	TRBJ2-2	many	TGTGCCAGCAGACCTGGACAGGGGAACACCGGGGAGCTGTTTTTT	CASRPGQGNTGELFF
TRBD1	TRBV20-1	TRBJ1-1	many	TGCAGTGCTAGAGATCCCCGACAGGGAAAGACTGAAGCTTTCTTT	CSARDPRQGKTEAFF
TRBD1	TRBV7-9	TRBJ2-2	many	TGTGCCACCCGCCCAACGCAGGACAGGGGGCGCACCGGGGAGCTGTTTTTT	CATRPTQDRGRTGELFF
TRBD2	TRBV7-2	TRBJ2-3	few	TGTGCCAGCAGCAGCGGGGCCCTCCAGAGGGATACGCAGTATTTT	CASSSGALQRDTQYF
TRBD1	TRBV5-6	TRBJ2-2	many	TGTGCCAGCAGCGAGACAGGGGGCGTAGACACCGGGGAGCTGTTTTTT	CASSETGGVDTGELFF
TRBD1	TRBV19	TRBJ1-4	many	TGTGCCAGTAGTCTGGGGGACAGGGATAATGAAAAACTGTTTTTT	CASSLGDRDNEKLFF
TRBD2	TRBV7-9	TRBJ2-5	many	TGTGCCAGCAGCTTTTTCCGGGAGGGAAGAGAGACCCAGTACTTC	CASSFFREGRETQYF
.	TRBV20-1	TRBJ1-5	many	TGCAGTGCTTGGACATCAAGCAATCAGCCCCAGCATTTT	CSAWTSSNQPQHF
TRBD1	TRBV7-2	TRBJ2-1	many	TGTGCCAGCAGCTTACGACAGGGTTCCTACAATGAGCAGTTCTTC	CASSLRQGSYNEQFF
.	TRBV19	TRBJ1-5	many	TGTGCCAGTAGCTGGCGGGCTAATCAGCCCCAGCATTTT	CASSWRANQPQHF
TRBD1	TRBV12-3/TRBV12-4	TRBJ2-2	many	TGTGCCAGCAGTGTCGCCGGGACAGGGGCCGGGGAGCTGTTTTTT	CASSVAGTGAGELFF
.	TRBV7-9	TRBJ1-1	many	TGTGCCAGCAGCTTAAGTGGCAGACCTGAAGCTTTCTTT	CASSLSGRPEAFF
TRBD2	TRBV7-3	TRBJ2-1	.	TGTGCCAGCAGCTCGCGGGGGAACTCCTACAATGAGCAGTTCTTC	CASSSRGNSYNEQFF
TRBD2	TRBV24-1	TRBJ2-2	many	TGTGCCACCAGTGAGACAGCGGGGGGGCCCCACACCGGGGAGCTGTTTTTT	CATSETAGGPHTGELFF
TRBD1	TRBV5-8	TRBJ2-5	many	TGTGCCAGCAGCTTGGGCACAGGGGTGCAAGAGACCCAGTACTTC	CASSLGTGVQETQYF